The 27 T cell receptor beta chains reported below all come from one sample, sequenced in a study of post-analysis software for immune sequencing data. Study outcomes and limitations: With TRBV5-6, TRBV5-1 and TRBV20-1 included, several TRBV segments were more frequent in patients than in controls.

No antigen has been assigned to these receptors. Unique-molecular-identifier-tagged TCR beta cDNA libraries were used. Each CDR3 protein is one row after TCRdb ran MiXCR on the PCR reads. The sample records hundreds of thousands of distinct CDR3 sequences, around 64% being singletons. Input material: blood. Receptor source: a girl aged 2-10 years with multiple sclerosis.

This chain uses TRBV2 with TRBJ1-6; a weak D match, TRBD1 (6 bases). The germline V gene encodes CDR1 SNHLY and CDR2 FYNNEI. The V gene lost 7 bases and the J gene lost 10 bases, with 17 bases spanning the gap. The CDR3 spans 14 residues. CDR3: CASIGSRGGSPLHF. CDR3 DNA sequence: TGTGCCAGCATTGGGAGCAGGGGAGGGTCACCCCTCCACTTT.

The chain recombines TRBV15 with TRBJ2-1; D remains ambiguous. Germline V CDR1 and CDR2: LNHNV, YYDKDF (reference sequence). Trimming removed 3 bases at V and 4 bases at J, with 7 bases between. The CDR3 has 13 residues. CDR3 sequence (DNA): TGTGCCACCAGCAGGGCCCTTTACAATGAGCAGTTCTTC. It encodes CATSRALYNEQFF.

This clonotype has just one count. The rearrangement links TRBV3-1 to TRBJ1-5, with 7 bases aligning to TRBD1. Germline V gene data show CDR1 as LGHDT and CDR2 as YNNKEL (reference sequence). V lost 4 bases and J lost 7; bases outside the gene matches: 10. CDR3 length: 15 amino acids. In DNA form, the CDR3 reads TGTGCCAGCAGCCCGCTGGACAGGATGGGCCAGCCCCAGCATTTT. Translated: CASSPLDRMGQPQHF.

In its sample, this clonotype was seen a few times. The chain has TRBV2 and TRBJ2-3, with D perhaps matching TRBD1 or TRBD2 (5 bases each). CDR3 length equals 16 residues. Looked up from germline, CDR1 is SNHLY and CDR2 is FYNNEI. V was trimmed by 7 bases and J by 3 bases, leaving 20 bases between them. CDR3 sequence reads: CASKTRGDLATDTQYF. The CDR3 DNA follows: TGTGCCAGCAAGACGAGAGGGGACCTGGCGACAGATACGCAGTATTTT.

This chain uses TRBV5-1 with TRBJ2-7, with TRBD1 matching over 9 bases. After removal of 1 base from V and 12 bases from J, the junction contained 14 bases not matched to a gene. Germline CDR1 SGHRS, CDR2 YFSETQ. CDR3 length: 15 residues. Written as DNA, the CDR3 is TGCGCCAGCAGCTTGACAGGGACAGGGAAATCCCGTCGGTACTTC. Its protein product is CASSLTGTGKSRRYF.

Here the CDR3 reads CASSSTSGRAIDTQYF. The CDR3 DNA reads as TGTGCCAGCAGTTCAACTAGCGGGAGGGCTATAGATACGCAGTATTTT. This chain uses TRBV12-3 or TRBV12-4 with TRBJ2-3; 13 bases agree with TRBD2. The CDR3 has 16 amino acids. V lost 4 bases and J lost 5; bases outside the gene matches: 6.

Turning to this clonotype: One end of the junction fails to match germline, which may point to a read error. The rearrangement joins TRBV10-3 to TRBJ2-1; TRBD2 aligns across 7 bases. There are 16 residues in the CDR3. From germline, CDR1 is ENHRY and CDR2 SYGVKD. CDR3 sequence (DNA): TGTGCCATCAGTGAATGGGGCGGGGGATACTACAATGAGCGGTTCTTC. Encoded protein: CAISEWGGGYYNERFF.

As concerns this clonotype: An end of the junction differs from the germline gene, which may be a read error. V usage is TRBV6-5 and J usage is TRBJ2-1; D gene unclear. The CDR3 is 14 residues long. The germline CDR1 and CDR2 sequences are MNHEY and SVGAGI. The CDR3 sequence is CASSYDPKNNERFF. The CDR3 bases are TGTGCCAGCAGTTACGACCCAAAAAACAATGAGCGGTTCTTC.

The chain is built from TRBV24-1 and TRBJ1-1; possibly TRBD1 for D (6 bases). Germline CDR1 reads KGHDR; CDR2 reads SFDVKD. The CDR3 runs to 15 residues. Trimming shortened V by 3 bases and J by 2 bases, and 12 bases separated the two germline ends. For the CDR3, the DNA is TGTGCCACCAGTGATCCCAGGGGAGGAAACACTGAAGCTTTCTTT. The encoded protein is CATSDPRGGNTEAFF.

As DNA, the CDR3 is TGCAGCGTGGGCGGTACAGATAATGAAGCTTTCTTT. Residues: CSVGGTDNEAFF. The V and J genes are TRBV29-1 and TRBJ1-1; D is unclear. In germline, CDR1 is SQVTM, CDR2 ANQGSEA. The V gene lost 6 bases and the J gene lost 7 bases, with 15 bases spanning the gap. This CDR3 is built from 12 residues.

This clonotype was observed a handful of times. This chain links TRBV19 with TRBJ1-2; TRBD1 matches 11 bases. This CDR3 spans 15 amino acids. Germline trimming cut 5 bases from V and 1 base from J; bases unmatched to any gene: 3. From germline, CDR1 is LNHDA and CDR2 SQIVND (reference sequence). The CDR3 sequence: CASSLGTGGNYGYTF. The DNA of the CDR3 is TGTGCCAGTAGTCTGGGGACAGGGGGTAACTATGGCTACACCTTC. The complete variable domain, with remaining parts taken from reference TRBV19 and TRBJ1-2, reads DGGITQSPKYLFRKEGQNVTLSCEQNLNHDAMYWYRQDPGQGLRLIYYSQIVNDFQKGDIAEGYSVSREKKESFPLTVTSAQKNPTAFYLCASSLGTGGNYGYTFGSGTRLTVV.

This clonotype was counted a few times. V and J are TRBV10-3 and TRBJ2-1, with D unclear. The CDR3 is made up of 12 amino acids. Germline loops: CDR1 ENHRY, CDR2 SYGVKD. With 1 base removed from V and 6 bases from J, the gap between germline ends came to 4 bases. The CDR3 reads CAISELSNEQFF. The CDR3 nucleotides read TGTGCCATCAGTGAGTTAAGCAATGAGCAGTTCTTC.

In DNA form, the CDR3 reads TGTGCCAGCTCGCTCAACAGGGGGGATGAGCAGTTCTTC. It specifies CASSLNRGDEQFF. The chain couples TRBV18 to TRBJ2-1, with 8 bases aligning to TRBD1. From germline, CDR1 is KGHSH and CDR2 LQKENI. The CDR3 consists of 13 residues. The V gene end was trimmed by 6 bases and the J gene end by 8 bases; junction bases not matched to a gene: 6.

This chain joins TRBV4-1 and TRBJ2-1, with D perhaps TRBD2 (6 bases). CDR3 length: 16 amino acids. V dropped 0 bases and J dropped 2 bases, with 11 bases sitting between them. Germline loops: CDR1 MGHRA, CDR2 YSYEKL. CDR3 coding DNA: TGCGCCAGCAGCCAAGATGGTGGCGGGGCCTACAATGAGCAGTTCTTC. Its translation: CASSQDGGGAYNEQFF.

This clonotype turned up a few times. The J gene is TRBJ2-1, the V gene TRBV29-1, with D possibly TRBD2 on 5 matching bases. The germline gives CDR1 SQVTM, CDR2 ANQGSEA. With 3 bases removed from V and 0 bases from J, the gap between germline ends came to 15 bases. This CDR3 region has 16 residues. The CDR3 DNA sequence: TGCAGCGTTGAGAATTGGGTGCGGGTCTCCTACAATGAGCAGTTCTTC. Protein: CSVENWVRVSYNEQFF.

The V call is TRBV6-2 or TRBV6-3, the J call TRBJ2-1; TRBD2 matches at 10 bases. This CDR3 comprises 15 residues. Trimming took 6 bases from V and 8 from J; bases not matched to a gene: 10. CDR1 is MNHEY and CDR2 is SVGEGT in the germline V gene. The CDR3 protein is CASRHNSGRMDEQFF. In nucleotides, the CDR3 is TGTGCCAGCAGGCACAATAGCGGGAGGATGGATGAGCAGTTCTTC.

V usage is TRBV12-5 and J usage is TRBJ2-7; D uncertain. Germline CDR1 is LGHNT and CDR2 is FRNRAP. This CDR3 is built from 13 residues. The V end lost 5 bases, the J end lost 1 base, and 9 bases lay between the germline ends. Here the CDR3 reads CASGRAQSYEQYF. CDR3 nucleotide sequence: TGTGCTAGTGGTCGGGCGCAGTCCTACGAGCAGTACTTC. Drawing the rest from reference TRBV12-5 and TRBJ2-7, the complete variable domain is DARVTQTPRHKVTEMGQEVTMRCQPILGHNTVFWYRQTMMQGLELLAYFRNRAPLDDSGMPKDRFSAEMPDATLATLKIQPSEPRDSAVYFCASGRAQSYEQYFGPGTRLTVT.

This clonotype was detected a few times. The chain couples TRBV10-2 to TRBJ2-5; the match to TRBD2 covers 11 bases. Germline values: CDR1 WSHSY, CDR2 SAAADI. This CDR3 contains 15 residues. Germline trimming cut 7 bases from V and 0 bases from J; bases unmatched to any gene: 4. CDR3 region: CASKPSGGYQETQYF. In DNA, the CDR3 is TGCGCCAGCAAACCTAGCGGGGGGTACCAAGAGACCCAGTACTTC.

The chain is built from TRBV7-9 and TRBJ1-5, with 7 bases fitting TRBD1. The germline V gene encodes CDR1 SEHNR and CDR2 FQNEAQ (reference sequence). The J segment lost 8 bases and the V segment lost 6 bases, leaving 7 bases of the junction unmatched. CDR3 size: 13 residues. CDR3 residues: CASRGDSPEPQHF. CDR3 coding DNA: TGTGCCAGCAGAGGGGACAGTCCCGAGCCCCAGCATTTT.

The chain links TRBV19 to TRBJ1-2; 8 nucleotides agree with TRBD1. Germline V CDR1 and CDR2: LNHDA, SQIVND (reference sequence). The CDR3 is 15 residues long. V shed 5 bases, J shed 4 bases, and the junction held 9 bases outside the gene matches. This CDR3 reads CASSSPRGLSYGYTF. The CDR3 coding sequence is TGTGCCAGTAGTTCCCCCAGGGGGCTTAGCTATGGCTACACCTTC.

This chain joins TRBV6-2 or TRBV6-3 and TRBJ2-1, with D possibly TRBD2 on 5 matching bases. This CDR3 region has 17 residues. Germline assignment: CDR1 MNHEY and CDR2 SVGEGT. V was shortened by 0 bases and J by 4 bases, with 16 bases between the two germline ends. The CDR3 loop reads CASSYSILLAPYNEQFF. Written as DNA, the CDR3 is TGTGCCAGCAGTTACTCGATTTTGCTAGCACCTTACAATGAGCAGTTCTTC.

This rearrangement joins TRBV14 to TRBJ2-1, with D hard to call. Germline V gene data show CDR1 as SGHDN and CDR2 as FVKESK. V was shortened by 0 bases and J by 0 bases, with 12 bases between the two germline ends. The CDR3 extends over 17 amino acids. The CDR3 coding sequence is TGTGCCAGCAGCCAAGATCCAAGGGCATTCTCCTACAATGAGCAGTTCTTC. Translated, it gives CASSQDPRAFSYNEQFF.

The chain links TRBV30 to TRBJ1-5; no definite D call. Germline CDR1 and CDR2: GTSNPN and SVGIG (reference sequence). The CDR3 spans 13 residues. V lost 0 bases, J lost 6 bases, and 9 bases lay in between. This CDR3 reads CAWSVGNGQPQHF. The CDR3 DNA is TGTGCCTGGAGTGTAGGCAACGGTCAGCCCCAGCATTTT.

This rearrangement joins TRBV4-3 to TRBJ2-3, with D possibly being TRBD2 (7 bases). The CDR3 runs 15 residues. V was trimmed by 0 bases and J by 6 bases, leaving 13 bases between them. Germline-derived CDR1 and CDR2 are LGHNA and YSLEER. This chain's CDR3 is CASSQDVRGADTQYF. Written as DNA, the CDR3 is TGCGCCAGCAGCCAAGATGTCCGGGGGGCGGATACGCAGTATTTT.

This CDR3 is CASSLAKGPQETQYF. As DNA, the CDR3 is TGTGCCAGCAGCTTAGCGAAAGGTCCCCAAGAGACCCAGTACTTC. The chain links TRBV7-2 to TRBJ2-5; D gene ambiguous. This CDR3 is built from 15 residues. The V gene's germline CDR1 is SGHTA and CDR2 FQGNSA. V lost 0 bases and J 1 base, leaving 9 bases between the germline ends.

The genes are TRBV6-1 and TRBJ2-2, with D unclear. Trimming removed 8 bases at V and 0 bases at J, with 10 bases between. Per germline, CDR1 MNHNS and CDR2 SASEGT. The CDR3 is 14 residues long. DNA for the CDR3: TGTGCCAGCGGTCTCACCCCGAACACCGGGGAGCTGTTTTTT. This sequence encodes CASGLTPNTGELFF.

This clonotype has a count of ten or more. V usage is TRBV15 and J usage is TRBJ2-1; D gene unclear. The CDR3 consists of 12 residues. The germline CDR1 and CDR2 sequences are LNHNV and YYDKDF (reference sequence). The ends were cut back, 0 bases at V and 10 bases at J, with 7 bases in the middle. Written as DNA, the CDR3 is TGTGCCACCAGCAGAGACCCCCGGGAGCAGTTCTTC. This translates into CATSRDPREQFF.